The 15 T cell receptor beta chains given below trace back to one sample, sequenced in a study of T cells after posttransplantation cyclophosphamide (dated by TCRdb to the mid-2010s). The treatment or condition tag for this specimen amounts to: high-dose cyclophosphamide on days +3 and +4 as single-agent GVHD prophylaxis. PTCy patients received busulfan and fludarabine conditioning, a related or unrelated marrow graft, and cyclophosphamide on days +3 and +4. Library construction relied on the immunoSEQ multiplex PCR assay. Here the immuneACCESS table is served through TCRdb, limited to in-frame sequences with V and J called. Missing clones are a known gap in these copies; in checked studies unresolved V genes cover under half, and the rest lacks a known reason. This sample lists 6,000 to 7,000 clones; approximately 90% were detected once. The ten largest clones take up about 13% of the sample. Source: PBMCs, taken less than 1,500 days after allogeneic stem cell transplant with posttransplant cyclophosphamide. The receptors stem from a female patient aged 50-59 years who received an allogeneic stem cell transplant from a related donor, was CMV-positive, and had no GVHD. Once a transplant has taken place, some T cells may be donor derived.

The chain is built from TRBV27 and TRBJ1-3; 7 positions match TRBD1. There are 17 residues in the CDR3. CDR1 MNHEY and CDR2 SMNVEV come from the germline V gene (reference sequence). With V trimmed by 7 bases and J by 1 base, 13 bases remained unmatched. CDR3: CASTSRQGLLSGNTIYF. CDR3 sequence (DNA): TGTGCCAGCACATCACGACAGGGACTGCTTTCTGGAAACACCATATATTTT.

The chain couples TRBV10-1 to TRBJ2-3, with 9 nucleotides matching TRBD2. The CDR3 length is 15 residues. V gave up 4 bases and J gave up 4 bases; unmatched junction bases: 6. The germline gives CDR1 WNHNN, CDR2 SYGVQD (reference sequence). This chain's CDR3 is CASSGGGGRADTQYF. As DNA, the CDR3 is TGCGCCAGCAGTGGAGGGGGCGGGAGGGCAGATACGCAGTATTTT.

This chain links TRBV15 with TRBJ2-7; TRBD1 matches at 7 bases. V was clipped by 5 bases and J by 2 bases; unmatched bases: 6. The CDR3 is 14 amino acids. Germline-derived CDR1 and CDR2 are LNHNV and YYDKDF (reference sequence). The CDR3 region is CATSPDRVAYEQYF. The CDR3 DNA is TGTGCCACCAGCCCTGACAGGGTAGCCTACGAGCAGTACTTC.

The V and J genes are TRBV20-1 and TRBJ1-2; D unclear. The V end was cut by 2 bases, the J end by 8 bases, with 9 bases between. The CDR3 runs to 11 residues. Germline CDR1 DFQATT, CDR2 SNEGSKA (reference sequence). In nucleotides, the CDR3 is TGCAGTGCTAGACGGGAGGGCGGCTACACCTTC. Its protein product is CSARREGGYTF.

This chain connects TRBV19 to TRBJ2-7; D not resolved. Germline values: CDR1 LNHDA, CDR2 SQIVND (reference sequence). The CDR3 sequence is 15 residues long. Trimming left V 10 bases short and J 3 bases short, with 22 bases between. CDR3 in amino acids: CATSQQPGYYYEQYF. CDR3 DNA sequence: TGTGCCACCTCTCAACAACCCGGCTACTACTACGAGCAGTACTTC.

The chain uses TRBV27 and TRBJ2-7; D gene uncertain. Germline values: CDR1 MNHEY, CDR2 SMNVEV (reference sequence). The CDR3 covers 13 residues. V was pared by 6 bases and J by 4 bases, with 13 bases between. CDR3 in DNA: TGTGCCAGCAGCTTCTCAACAGATTACGAGCAGTACTTC. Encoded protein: CASSFSTDYEQYF.

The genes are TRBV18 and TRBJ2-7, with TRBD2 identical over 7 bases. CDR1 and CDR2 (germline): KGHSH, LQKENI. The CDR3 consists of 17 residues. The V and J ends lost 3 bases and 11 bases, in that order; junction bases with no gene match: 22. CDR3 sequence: CASSPRPMGGMETSKYF. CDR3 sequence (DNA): TGTGCCAGCTCACCGCGGCCTATGGGAGGGATGGAGACGAGCAAGTACTTC.

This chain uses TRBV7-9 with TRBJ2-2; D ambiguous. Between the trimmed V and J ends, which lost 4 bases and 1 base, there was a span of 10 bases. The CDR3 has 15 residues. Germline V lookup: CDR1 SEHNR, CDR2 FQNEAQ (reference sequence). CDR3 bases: TGTGCCAGCAGCTCCCCGACACGGAACACCGGGGAGCTGTTTTTT. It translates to CASSSPTRNTGELFF.

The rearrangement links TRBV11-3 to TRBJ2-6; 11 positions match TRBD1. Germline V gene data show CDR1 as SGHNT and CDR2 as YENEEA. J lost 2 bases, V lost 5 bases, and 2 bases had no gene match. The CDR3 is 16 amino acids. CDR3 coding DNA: TGTGCCAGCAGCGGACAGGGGGCGACTGGGGCCAACGTCCTGACTTTC. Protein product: CASSGQGATGANVLTF.

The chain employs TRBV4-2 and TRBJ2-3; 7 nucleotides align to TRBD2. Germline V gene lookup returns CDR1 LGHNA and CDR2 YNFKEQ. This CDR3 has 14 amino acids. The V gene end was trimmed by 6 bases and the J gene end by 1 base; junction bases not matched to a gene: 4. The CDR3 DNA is TGTGCCAGCAGTTGGGAGGGACGCACAGATACGCAGTATTTT. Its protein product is CASSWEGRTDTQYF.

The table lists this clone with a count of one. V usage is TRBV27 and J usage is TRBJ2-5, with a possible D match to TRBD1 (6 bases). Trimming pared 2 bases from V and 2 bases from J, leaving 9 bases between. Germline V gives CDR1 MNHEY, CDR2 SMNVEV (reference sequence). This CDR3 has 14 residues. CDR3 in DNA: TGTGCCAGCAGTTTAGGAAGGGGGCAAGAGACCCAGTACTTC. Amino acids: CASSLGRGQETQYF.

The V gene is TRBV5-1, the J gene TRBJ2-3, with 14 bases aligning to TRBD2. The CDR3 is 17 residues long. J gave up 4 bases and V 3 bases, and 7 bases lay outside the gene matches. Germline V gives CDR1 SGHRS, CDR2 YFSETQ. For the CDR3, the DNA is TGCGCCAGCAGCTCCGGGACTAGCGGGAGTTGGTCAGATACGCAGTATTTT. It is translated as CASSSGTSGSWSDTQYF.

The CDR3 loop reads CASSPNRGQGYGYTF. CDR3 nucleotides: TGTGCCAGCAGCCCAAACAGGGGCCAGGGCTATGGCTACACCTTC. The J gene is TRBJ1-2, the V gene TRBV7-2; 7 positions agree with TRBD1. CDR3 length equals 15 residues. The V gene's germline CDR1 is SGHTA and CDR2 FQGNSA. Germline trimming cut 5 bases from V and 4 bases from J; bases unmatched to any gene: 10.

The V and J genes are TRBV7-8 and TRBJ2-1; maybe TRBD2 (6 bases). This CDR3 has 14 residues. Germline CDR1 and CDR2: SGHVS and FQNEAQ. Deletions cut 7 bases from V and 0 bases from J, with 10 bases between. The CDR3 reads CASNSGSSYNEQFF. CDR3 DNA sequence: TGTGCCAGCAACTCCGGGAGCTCCTACAATGAGCAGTTCTTC.

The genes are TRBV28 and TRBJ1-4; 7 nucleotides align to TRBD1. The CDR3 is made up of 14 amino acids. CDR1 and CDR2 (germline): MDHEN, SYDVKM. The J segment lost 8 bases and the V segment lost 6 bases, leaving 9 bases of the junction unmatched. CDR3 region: CASRTGQWGEKLFF. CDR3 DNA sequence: TGTGCCAGCAGAACGGGACAGTGGGGGGAAAAACTGTTTTTT.